Listed below are T cell receptor beta chains from one sample, sequenced in a study of CD8 T cells in ankylosing spondylitis. MiXCR, run by TCRdb on the 5' RACE reads, gives a single entry per CDR3 protein. This table has approximately 540,000 distinct CDR3 sequences, about an eighth appearing once. The material sequenced was blood, either unsorted or a sorted T cell fraction (not recorded which). The receptors stem from a male donor with ankylosing spondylitis. The CDR3 runs from the conserved cysteine through the conserved F or W. The order of the fields is V gene, CDR3 protein.

v_gene: TRBV7-2
CDR3aa: CASSLGTGWSGELFF

v_gene: TRBV12-3/TRBV12-4
CDR3aa: CASSLYAGAYEQYF

v_gene: TRBV20-1
CDR3aa: CSARAVLEAKAKNIQYF

v_gene: TRBV2
CDR3aa: CASSVRQGEQPQHF

v_gene: TRBV2
CDR3aa: CASQTGNNQPQHF

v_gene: TRBV3-1
CDR3aa: CASSPWGANTEAFF

v_gene: TRBV6-2/TRBV6-3
CDR3aa: CASSLMGTANYGYTF

v_gene: TRBV11-1
CDR3aa: CASSPGLAGGRNEQFF

v_gene: TRBV7-9
CDR3aa: CASSSGTHPSTDTQYF

v_gene: TRBV15
CDR3aa: CATSRRQGSEQFF

v_gene: TRBV20-1
CDR3aa: CSAGRSGIDYGYTF